What follows is one T cell receptor beta chain and its context. The CDR3 length is 16 residues. Germline-derived CDR1 and CDR2 are ENHRY and SYGVKD. V dropped 3 bases and J dropped 1 base, with 14 bases sitting between them. The sample belongs to a study of blood T cell repertoires in COVID-19. Study background: Acute and convalescent COVID-19 samples came from the United States, Italy and Spain. From T cells, B-cell-depleted T cells, or PBMCs came the material, which was cDNA or gDNA.

Original analysis: Researchers report that nucleated cell counts were estimated from reference gene primer amplification. Sequenced by immunoSEQ multiplex PCR; TCRdb stores in-frame clones only, minus some. V, J and clone size are taken as reported in that table, and D and trimming were inferred from the DNA itself. The data hold some 150,000 clones, with 80% to 85% observed a single time. The chain combines TRBV10-3 with TRBJ2-3; weak D call: TRBD1 (5 bases). This receptor was obtained from a human donor in a cohort sampled during active COVID-19. The sample was peripheral blood. The CDR3 DNA reads as TGTGCCATCAGTGAAGGACCGCCCAGGGGCACAGATACGCAGTATTTT. Residues: CAISEGPPRGTDTQYF.